One TCR beta chain is described in this entry. The sequenced fragment ends 3 residues before the CDR3 boundary, so the rest is inferred from the germline J gene. This record comes from a study of T cells in women clearing cervical HPV infection. Study overall: With HLA typing for only a few women, HLA confounding remains possible.

This table comes from immunoSEQ multiplex PCR, and its TCRdb copy is limited to in-frame clones, with some not included. The repertoire table contains about 20,000 clones. The CDR3 covers 16 residues. Germline V gene data show CDR1 as LNHDA and CDR2 as SQIVND (reference sequence). V gene TRBV19 combines with J gene TRBJ2-3; maybe TRBD2 (6 bases). The receptor was isolated from a woman aged 18 to 75 with a cervical HPV16 infection that either progressed to CIN3+ or cleared (not recorded which). The sequencing input was blood buffy coat. The sequenced CDR3 bases are TGTGCCAGTAGTCAGAGAGGGACTTGGTCTAAAGAGACG. Translation gives CASSQRGTWSKET. The full CDR3 protein is CASSQRGTWSKETQYF.